This T cell receptor beta chain was recovered during a study of blood T cells in healthy people across ages. In the case of this clonotype: Compared with germline, one end of the junction differs, possibly owing to a read error.

Through a sample-barcoded 5' primer and a J-beta primer mix, a second PCR was run for roughly 6 to 12 cycles. TCRdb re-called the 5' RACE reads with MiXCR, one entry per CDR3 protein. The table has about 930,000 distinct CDR3 sequences, 25% to 35% seen once. The sample was also reused in another study, on T cells of mothers and their children. Per that paper: Thymic selection molds TCR recombination products alike in related and unrelated pairs.

This sequence was found in a woman aged 35 to 49 in good health. The sequenced sample consisted of blood.

The CDR3 DNA reads as TGTGCCGGCAGCCTCCCAAGCGGGGGGGCCAAGACCCAGTACTTC. Translating it yields CAGSLPSGGAKTQYF. The chain joins TRBV7-2 to TRBJ2-5; 10 bases are a match to TRBD2. Germline CDR1 and CDR2: SGHTA and FQGNSA. CDR3 length equals 15 residues.